This is a list of T cell receptor beta chains from one sample in a study of T-cell memory formation after mild COVID-19. TCRdb used MiXCR to reprocess the 5' RACE reads, holding one entry per CDR3 protein. The sample yields 400,000 to 550,000 distinct CDR3 sequences, roughly 23% seen once. The sample consisted of PBMCs or a T cell subset sorted from them (not recorded which). All receptors derive from an adult woman who had mild COVID-19 (a few samples of this study predate the infection). Cell type and time point are not known. The CDR3 runs from the conserved cysteine through the conserved F or W. D genes are given only for firm matches. A clone size is listed for some rows: how often the clone was seen (once, few, many), or a class if it is expanded.

size	V	J	D	CDR3	DNA
few	TRBV12-3/TRBV12-4	TRBJ2-5	NA	CASADPYSSGETQYF	TGTGCCAGCGCCGATCCCTACAGTTCCGGAGAGACCCAGTACTTC
NA	TRBV30	TRBJ2-7	NA	CAWSPGDGSYEQYF	TGTGCCTGGAGTCCTGGGGACGGCTCCTACGAGCAGTACTTC
NA	TRBV3-1	TRBJ1-5	TRBD1	CASSHSGTGPLNQPQHF	TGTGCCAGCAGCCACAGCGGGACAGGGCCACTTAATCAGCCCCAGCATTTT
once	TRBV12-3/TRBV12-4	TRBJ2-5	NA	CASSPTPFSGGETQYF	TGTGCCAGCAGTCCGACCCCGTTTTCCGGCGGGGAGACCCAGTACTTC
few	TRBV25-1	TRBJ2-3	NA	CASSEFGGTGADTQYF	TGTGCCAGCAGTGAATTCGGGGGGACAGGCGCAGATACGCAGTATTTT
NA	TRBV7-6	TRBJ2-1	TRBD1	CASSWDREGIYNEQFF	TGTGCCAGCAGCTGGGACAGGGAAGGGATTTACAATGAGCAGTTCTTC
few	TRBV12-3/TRBV12-4	TRBJ2-7	NA	CASSSDSSGQYF	TGTGCCAGCAGTTCCGACAGCTCGGGGCAGTACTTC
NA	TRBV4-1	TRBJ2-7	NA	CASSQAVDSLAYEQYF	TGCGCCAGCAGCCAAGCAGTTGACAGCTTGGCGTACGAGCAGTACTTC
few	TRBV4-2	TRBJ1-1	TRBD1	CASSQEDRDIGEAFF	TGTGCCAGCAGCCAGGAAGACAGGGACATCGGAGAAGCTTTCTTT
NA	TRBV7-7	TRBJ1-4	TRBD1	CASSSGTGRREKLFF	TGTGCTAGCAGCTCCGGGACAGGGCGGCGTGAAAAACTGTTTTTT
few	TRBV9	TRBJ2-5	NA	CASSVDPGAMETQYF	TGTGCCAGCAGCGTAGATCCGGGGGCGATGGAGACCCAGTACTTC
many	TRBV27	TRBJ2-7	NA	CASSLEATYEQYF	TGTGCCAGCTCCCTCGAGGCCACCTACGAGCAGTACTTC
few	TRBV7-2	TRBJ2-7	TRBD2	CASSFSGAQTYEQYF	TGTGCCAGCAGCTTTAGCGGGGCCCAAACCTACGAGCAGTACTTC
NA	TRBV18	TRBJ2-7	NA	CASSPAAHEQYF	TGTGCCAGCTCACCCGCGGCCCACGAGCAGTACTTC
few	TRBV11-2	TRBJ2-7	TRBD1	CASSLSDRGYEQYF	TGTGCCAGCAGCTTATCGGACAGGGGATACGAGCAGTACTTC
NA	TRBV12-3/TRBV12-4	TRBJ1-6	TRBD1	CASNQGTGSPLHF	TGTGCCAGCAATCAGGGGACAGGATCACCCCTCCACTTT
NA	TRBV6-1	TRBJ2-1	NA	CASIKNLRNPYNEQFF	TGTGCCAGCATAAAAAATCTGAGGAATCCATACAATGAGCAGTTCTTC
NA	TRBV10-3	TRBJ2-7	TRBD1	CAIGDSSTYEQYF	TGTGCCATCGGGGACAGTTCGACCTACGAGCAGTACTTC
few	TRBV29-1	TRBJ2-1	TRBD2	CSVLTPTSTPQGQFF	TGCAGCGTTCTCACGCCGACTAGCACCCCTCAGGGGCAGTTCTTC
few	TRBV5-4	TRBJ2-1	NA	CASSPLGRPGDEQFF	TGTGCCAGCAGCCCCCTAGGGAGACCGGGCGATGAGCAGTTCTTC
few	TRBV9	TRBJ1-4	TRBD1	CASSTGQGLNEKLFF	TGTGCCAGCAGTACGGGACAGGGCCTTAATGAAAAACTGTTTTTT
NA	TRBV4-1	TRBJ2-1	NA	CASSQVYGGQGDEQFF	TGCGCCAGCAGCCAGGTTTACGGGGGACAAGGGGATGAGCAGTTCTTC
NA	TRBV24-1	TRBJ2-1	TRBD2	CATSDFERDLHEQFF	TGTGCCACCAGTGATTTTGAGCGGGATCTTCATGAGCAGTTCTTC
NA	TRBV19	TRBJ1-1	TRBD1	CASRPLDRGDAEAFF	TGTGCCAGTAGGCCGTTAGACAGGGGGGATGCTGAAGCTTTCTTT
NA	TRBV4-2	TRBJ1-5	NA	CASSQEVPSNQPQHF	TGTGCCAGCAGCCAAGAGGTTCCTAGCAATCAGCCCCAGCATTTT
NA	TRBV10-3	TRBJ1-3	NA	CAISESLTGNTIYF	TGTGCCATCAGTGAGTCCTTAACCGGGAACACCATATATTTT
NA	TRBV27	TRBJ2-1	TRBD1	CASSFGPGQGLFDEQFF	TGTGCCAGCAGTTTCGGGCCGGGACAGGGGCTTTTTGATGAGCAGTTCTTC
many	TRBV12-3/TRBV12-4	TRBJ2-2	TRBD1	CASSDVGTGNTGELFF	TGTGCCAGCAGTGATGTCGGGACAGGCAACACCGGGGAGCTGTTTTTT
NA	TRBV14	TRBJ2-1	NA	CASSRITGSYNEQFF	TGTGCCAGCAGCCGCATCACAGGGTCCTACAATGAGCAGTTCTTC
NA	TRBV12-3/TRBV12-4	TRBJ2-1	NA	CASSLGQQQFF	TGTGCCAGCAGTCTCGGACAGCAGCAGTTCTTC
NA	TRBV11-2	TRBJ2-7	TRBD2	CASSLNGLAVAYEQYF	TGTGCCAGCAGCTTAAATGGACTAGCGGTAGCCTACGAGCAGTACTTC
NA	TRBV30	TRBJ2-1	TRBD2	CAWSFSGRRSEQFF	TGTGCCTGGAGTTTCAGCGGGAGGAGGAGTGAGCAGTTCTTC
NA	TRBV7-9	TRBJ1-2	NA	CASSLGQPGYTF	TGTGCCAGCAGCTTAGGCCAGCCGGGCTACACCTTC
NA	TRBV7-3	TRBJ2-3	NA	CASSLSPSDTQYF	TGTGCCAGCAGCTTATCCCCCTCGGATACGCAGTATTTT
NA	TRBV15	TRBJ2-5	NA	CATSRDRSPAETQYF	TGTGCCACCAGCAGAGATCGTAGTCCAGCCGAGACCCAGTACTTC
few	TRBV20-1	TRBJ2-1	TRBD2	CSARDPGLVSYNEQFF	TGCAGTGCTAGAGATCCGGGACTAGTCTCCTACAATGAGCAGTTCTTC
few	TRBV2	TRBJ2-1	NA	CASTEWRHNEQFF	TGTGCCAGTACGGAATGGAGGCACAATGAGCAGTTCTTC
NA	TRBV11-2	TRBJ1-2	NA	CASSLARGPYGYTF	TGTGCCAGCAGCTTAGCCAGGGGCCCCTATGGCTACACCTTC
NA	TRBV6-1	TRBJ2-3	NA	CASSATGHLADTQYF	TGTGCCAGCAGTGCCACCGGCCACCTCGCAGATACGCAGTATTTT
few	TRBV12-3/TRBV12-4	TRBJ2-7	NA	CASSFGSSSSSYEQYF	TGTGCCAGCAGTTTCGGCTCTAGCTCGAGCTCCTACGAGCAGTACTTC
NA	TRBV9	TRBJ1-3	NA	CASSPGPVPGNTIYF	TGTGCCAGCTCCCCCGGGCCCGTCCCTGGAAACACCATATATTTT
once	TRBV18	TRBJ2-1	NA	CASSPPDSPYNEQFF	TGTGCCAGCTCACCACCGGACAGTCCCTACAATGAGCAGTTCTTC
NA	TRBV12-3/TRBV12-4	TRBJ1-2	TRBD1	CASSHPGQGARYGYTF	TGTGCCAGCAGCCACCCCGGACAGGGGGCGCGGTATGGCTACACCTTC
NA	TRBV15	TRBJ1-6	TRBD1	CATSSDRGRNSPLHF	TGTGCCACCAGCAGTGACAGGGGGCGGAATTCACCCCTCCACTTT
NA	TRBV29-1	TRBJ1-3	TRBD1	CSVRDSRRNTIYF	TGCAGCGTTCGGGACAGCCGTAGAAACACCATATATTTT
NA	TRBV2	TRBJ2-1	NA	CAINARPNEQFF	TGTGCCATCAACGCCAGACCCAATGAGCAGTTCTTC
few	TRBV12-3/TRBV12-4	TRBJ2-1	TRBD2	CASSSQREGQEQFF	TGTGCCAGCAGTTCCCAGCGGGAGGGCCAGGAGCAGTTCTTC
few	TRBV4-2	TRBJ2-7	NA	CASSEQNLDGRSYEQYF	TGTGCCAGCAGCGAGCAGAATCTGGACGGACGCTCCTACGAGCAGTACTTC
few	TRBV5-1	TRBJ2-7	NA	CASSPGGGEYEQYF	TGCGCCAGCAGCCCCGGCGGAGGGGAGTACGAGCAGTACTTC
NA	TRBV24-1	TRBJ1-4	TRBD1	CATSDHGTGEEKLFF	TGTGCCACCAGTGATCACGGGACAGGGGAAGAAAAACTGTTTTTT
NA	TRBV7-2	TRBJ2-1	TRBD2	CASSSTPGTSRYNEQFF	TGTGCCAGCAGCTCCACCCCCGGGACTAGCAGGTACAATGAGCAGTTCTTC
NA	TRBV11-2	TRBJ2-2	TRBD2	CASSHIAGLNTGELFF	TGTGCCAGCAGCCATATAGCGGGGTTGAACACCGGGGAGCTGTTTTTT
few	TRBV27	TRBJ2-1	TRBD2	CASKSFGTSGYNEQFF	TGTGCCAGTAAGAGCTTCGGGACTAGCGGTTACAATGAGCAGTTCTTC
NA	TRBV24-1	TRBJ2-3	TRBD1	CATSDFRGYGDTQYF	TGTGCCACCAGTGATTTCAGGGGGTATGGAGATACGCAGTATTTT
few	TRBV29-1	TRBJ2-3	NA	CSVVAATDTQYF	TGCAGCGTTGTCGCAGCGACAGATACGCAGTATTTT
NA	TRBV7-9	TRBJ1-3	NA	CDSSSGTGNTIYF	TGTGACAGCAGCTCCGGGACAGGAAACACCATATATTTT
few	TRBV29-1	TRBJ2-3	NA	CSVEQGSTDTQYF	TGCAGCGTTGAACAGGGAAGCACAGATACGCAGTATTTT
NA	TRBV30	TRBJ1-2	TRBD1	CAWNQGGANYGYTF	TGTGCCTGGAACCAGGGGGGGGCGAACTATGGCTACACCTTC
few	TRBV4-1	TRBJ2-3	NA	CASSQAWTTDTQYF	TGCGCCAGCAGCCAAGCGTGGACCACAGATACGCAGTATTTT
few	TRBV7-2	TRBJ2-1	NA	CASTYGGGGYNEQFF	TGTGCCAGCACCTACGGAGGGGGCGGGTACAATGAGCAGTTCTTC